A single sample gave rise to the 18 T cell receptor beta chains below, sequenced in a study of regulatory T cells in long-lasting Graves disease. Library construction for TCR beta used iRepertoire HTBI primers and Arm-PCR of CDR3 regions. TCRdb fed the multiplex PCR reads into MiXCR, producing one record per CDR3 protein. This table holds fewer than 650,000 distinct CDR3 sequences, about 15% found once. Specified time point: newly diagnosed GD, antithyroid drugs for less than 3 months. Isolated PBMC RNA provided the starting material for the TCR library. The data were also submitted as part of a second study, on T cells in Graves' hyperthyroidism and ophthalmopathy.

The material was peripheral blood mononuclear cells (PBMCs), obtained at new diagnosis, from a patient treated with antithyroid drugs. The receptors stem from a man between 18 and 29 years old with Graves disease.

This clonotype was found many times. The chain couples TRBV6-2 or TRBV6-3 to TRBJ2-5; D unclear. Looked up from germline, CDR1 is MNHEY and CDR2 is SVGEGT. This CDR3 has 12 residues. Between the trimmed V and J ends, which lost 2 bases and 5 bases, there was a span of 6 bases. The CDR3 spells CASSYPLETQYF. Written as DNA, the CDR3 is TGTGCCAGCAGTTACCCGTTGGAGACCCAGTACTTC.

This clonotype has more than one count but fewer than ten. The chain carries TRBV3-1 and TRBJ2-7; D uncertain. The germline V gene encodes CDR1 LGHDT and CDR2 YNNKEL (reference sequence). The CDR3 covers 14 residues. V lost 3 bases, J lost 2 bases, and 11 bases lay in between. The CDR3 coding sequence is TGTGCCAGCAGCCATGCCGGACCCACCTACGAGCAGTACTTC. It encodes CASSHAGPTYEQYF.

V is TRBV9 and J is TRBJ2-5; 12 positions match TRBD1. There are 16 residues in the CDR3. Germline values: CDR1 SGDLS, CDR2 YYNGEE. With 4 bases clipped from V and 5 bases from J, the junction kept 9 bases outside the gene matches. The CDR3 DNA reads as TGTGCCAGCAGCCATCCGGGACAGGGGGCCCGGGAGACCCAGTACTTC. This gives the protein CASSHPGQGARETQYF. The entire variable domain, with the rest obtained from reference TRBV9 and TRBJ2-5, is as follows: DSGVTQTPKHLITATGQRVTLRCSPRSGDLSVYWYQQSLDQGLQFLIQYYNGEERAKGNILERFSAQQFPDLHSELNLSSLELGDSALYFCASSHPGQGARETQYFGPGTRLLVL.

As concerns this clonotype: Without the conserved terminal phenylalanine or tryptophan, this CDR3 likely stems from a read error. The DNA is left out, because the CDR3 cannot be placed on it with certainty; the CDR3 is given as TCRdb lists it. The rearrangement joins TRBV29-1 to TRBJ2-3; TRBD1, the table's D call, lacks a check against the DNA. The CDR3 is 9 residues long, counting both termini. Germline V gene data show CDR1 as SQVTM and CDR2 as ANQGSEA. The CDR3 loop reads CSVAHPLVL.

This clonotype was detected ten times or more. The chain combines TRBV5-6 with TRBJ2-1, with D tentatively TRBD1 or TRBD2 (6 bases each). The CDR3 is 15 amino acids. Trimming left V 5 bases short and J 2 bases short, with 14 bases between. The germline CDR1 and CDR2 sequences are SGHDT and YYEEEE. The CDR3 region has the DNA TGTGCCAGCAGATACGACAGGAGGGCCTACAATGAGCAGTTCTTC. This sequence encodes CASRYDRRAYNEQFF.

This clonotype appeared many times. This chain joins TRBV27 and TRBJ2-1; 8 bases fit TRBD1. CDR1 is MNHEY and CDR2 is SMNVEV in the germline V gene (reference sequence). V lost 0 bases and J lost 3; bases outside the gene matches: 4. This CDR3 is built from 16 residues. CDR3 in amino acids: CASSLSPGTGYNEQFF. CDR3 in DNA: TGTGCCAGCAGTTTATCCCCTGGGACAGGCTACAATGAGCAGTTCTTC.

This clonotype was seen more than once but under ten times. This sequence joins TRBV6-1 and TRBJ2-7; TRBD1 agrees at 12 bases. The CDR3 is made up of 15 amino acids. V shed 6 bases and J 8 bases; nucleotides not matched to a gene: 11. Germline V gene sequence: CDR1 MNHNS, CDR2 SASEGT. For the CDR3, the DNA is TGTGCCAGCAGCCAACAAGGGACAGGGGGCATTAAGCAGTACTTC. Its translation: CASSQQGTGGIKQYF.

This clonotype was seen at least ten times. The V and J genes are TRBV6-2 or TRBV6-3 and TRBJ2-5; tentatively, D is TRBD1 or TRBD2 (5 bases each). CDR1 and CDR2 from the germline V gene are MNHEY and SVGEGT. The CDR3 runs 14 residues. Trimming took 0 bases from V and 7 from J, leaving 12 bases between them. CDR3 protein: CASSYSMGPVTQYF. CDR3 nucleotides: TGTGCCAGCAGTTACTCGATGGGACCGGTGACCCAGTACTTC.

In its sample, this clonotype was seen a few times. The rearrangement joins TRBV3-1 to TRBJ2-7; the D is unclear. CDR1 LGHDT and CDR2 YNNKEL come from the germline V gene (reference sequence). V was shortened by 1 base and J by 2 bases, with 9 bases between the two germline ends. The CDR3 extends over 14 amino acids. The CDR3 loop reads CASSQAGRTYEQYF. The CDR3 DNA is TGTGCCAGCAGCCAAGCCGGCCGTACCTACGAGCAGTACTTC.

The gene calls are TRBV12-3 or TRBV12-4 and TRBJ1-1; 7 nucleotides agree with TRBD1. V lost 6 bases and J lost 3; bases outside the gene matches: 10. This CDR3 has 15 residues. The CDR3 sequence is CASSSTGEKDTEAFF. CDR3 coding DNA: TGTGCCAGCAGCTCAACAGGGGAAAAGGACACTGAAGCTTTCTTT.

The chain combines TRBV9 with TRBJ2-1; 10 bases are shared with TRBD2. CDR1 SGDLS and CDR2 YYNGEE come from the germline V gene. V was pared by 0 bases and J by 7 bases, with 7 bases of the junction left unmatched. The CDR3 consists of 16 residues. The CDR3 coding sequence is TGTGCCAGCAGCGTAGGCCTAGCGGGAGTAGTAAATGAGCAGTTCTTC. Its protein is CASSVGLAGVVNEQFF.

This clonotype showed up many times. V gene TRBV12-3 or TRBV12-4 combines with J gene TRBJ2-3, with D possibly matching TRBD1 (6 bases). The ends were cut back, 8 bases at V and 0 bases at J, with 12 bases in the middle. CDR3 size: 14 residues. In DNA, the CDR3 is TGTGCCAGCGGGGACACATCTAGCACAGATACGCAGTATTTT. Its translation: CASGDTSSTDTQYF.

This clonotype was seen ten or more times. The chain couples TRBV2 to TRBJ1-1, with a possible D match to TRBD1 (6 bases). Germline V gene lookup returns CDR1 SNHLY and CDR2 FYNNEI. The V and J ends lost 6 bases and 5 bases respectively, with 13 bases between them. The CDR3 is made up of 13 amino acids. The CDR3: CASRDRQVTEAFF. CDR3 nucleotide sequence: TGTGCCAGCAGAGATCGACAGGTTACTGAAGCTTTCTTT.

This clonotype was observed a handful of times. The junction and the germline gene differ at one end; a read error may be behind it. V usage is TRBV19 and J usage is TRBJ2-5, with 7 nucleotides matching TRBD1. CDR3 length: 15 amino acids. Germline CDR1 and CDR2: LNHDA and SQIVND (reference sequence). This chain's CDR3 is CASSLWTGTQETQYF. The CDR3 coding sequence is TGTGCCAGTAGTTTATGGACAGGAACGCAAGAAACCCAGTACTTC.

This clonotype was observed a handful of times. The genes are TRBV19 and TRBJ1-4; 7 bases match TRBD1. CDR1 LNHDA and CDR2 SQIVND come from the germline V gene (reference sequence). The CDR3 extends over 16 amino acids. V lost 4 bases, J lost 0 bases, and 5 bases stayed unmatched. DNA of the CDR3: TGTGCCAGTAGTACTGGGGACAGTGCAACTAATGAAAAACTGTTTTTT. Protein: CASSTGDSATNEKLFF. Together with reference TRBV19 and TRBJ1-4, the CDR3 gives the full variable domain: DGGITQSPKYLFRKEGQNVTLSCEQNLNHDAMYWYRQDPGQGLRLIYYSQIVNDFQKGDIAEGYSVSREKKESFPLTVTSAQKNPTAFYLCASSTGDSATNEKLFFGSGTQLSVL.

The sample holds a few counts of this clonotype. This chain uses TRBV20-1 with TRBJ2-7; 7 bases map to TRBD2. V lost 0 bases to trimming and J lost 3 bases; unmatched junction nucleotides: 14. Germline V gene lookup returns CDR1 DFQATT and CDR2 SNEGSKA (reference sequence). The CDR3 is made up of 17 amino acids. CDR3: CSARDPGTGGGYYEQYF. The CDR3, as DNA: TGCAGTGCTAGAGATCCGGGGACTGGCGGGGGTTACTACGAGCAGTACTTC.

The chain links TRBV5-4 to TRBJ2-7; TRBD2 matches 7 bases. V trimming: 0 bases; J trimming: 3 bases; junction bases outside the gene matches: 6. The length of the CDR3 is 15 residues. Per germline, CDR1 SGHNT and CDR2 YYREEE (reference sequence). CDR3 DNA: TGTGCCAGCAGCTTGGCCCGGGCTAGCGGCTACGAGCAGTACTTC. This encodes CASSLARASGYEQYF.

This clonotype was seen repeatedly, ten times or more. The chain recombines TRBV28 with TRBJ2-7, with TRBD2 matching over 10 bases. The CDR3 is 17 amino acids. The germline V gene has CDR1 MDHEN and CDR2 SYDVKM. The J segment lost 0 bases and the V segment lost 4 bases, leaving 9 bases of the junction unmatched. The CDR3 nucleotides read TGTGCCAGCAGTTATTATTCCGGGACTAGCGACTCCTACGAGCAGTACTTC. It specifies CASSYYSGTSDSYEQYF.